Listed below are T cell receptor beta chains from one sample, sequenced in a study of OX40 agonist ivuxolimab in advanced cancers. Sequencing used immunoSEQ multiplex PCR; TCRdb keeps in-frame clones, though not all of them. The sample includes fewer than 50,000 clones, 60% to 85% of them seen just once. The material was CD4+ or CD8+ T cells sorted from blood, obtained in a trial of the OX40 agonist ivuxolimab. These TCRs come from an adult with an advanced solid tumor such as melanoma, head and neck, liver or kidney cancer. CDR3s include the opening cysteine and the closing phenylalanine or tryptophan. The D gene is left open where the match is weak. Clone size is not always given. Where it is, it says once, few, many or a class for expanded clones.

V	J	D	size	DNA	CDR3
TRBV18	TRBJ2-7	TRBD2	-	TGTGCCAGCTCACCCCCCGGGACTAGCGGCTACGAGCAGTACTTC	CASSPPGTSGYEQYF
TRBV15	TRBJ2-2	-	-	TGTGCCACCAGCAGAGATCTACTCGGGGAGCTGTTTTTT	CATSRDLLGELFF
TRBV11-2	TRBJ1-1	TRBD1	-	TGTGCCAGCAGCTTAGCGGGGACAGAGAACACTGAAGCTTTCTTT	CASSLAGTENTEAFF
TRBV5-4	TRBJ2-7	TRBD1	-	TGTGCCACCCGACAGGGGCTAAAAGAGCAGTACTTC	CATRQGLKEQYF
TRBV30	TRBJ2-1	-	-	TGTGCCTGGAGTTCGCAGGGTGTGGATCAGTTCTTC	CAWSSQGVDQFF
TRBV18	TRBJ2-6	TRBD2	-	TGTGCCAGCTCACCATTCGTTCCATGGCTAGCGGGAGTGTCTGCCAACTCTGGGGCCAACGTCCTGACTTTC	CASSPFVPWLAGVSANSGANVLTF
TRBV27	TRBJ1-1	TRBD1	few	TGTGCCAGCAGTTCGAAGGGACAGGGGGCCGCCCGGGAAGCTTTCTTT	CASSSKGQGAAREAFF
TRBV7-2	TRBJ1-2	-	once	TGTGCCAGCAGCTTAAGGAGTCTAGGCTACACCTTC	CASSLRSLGYTF
TRBV27	TRBJ1-1	-	-	TGTGCCAGCAGCACTACTCTTCTGAACACTGAAGCTTTCTTT	CASSTTLLNTEAFF
TRBV18	TRBJ2-1	TRBD2	-	TGTGCCAGCTCACCACCGACTAGCGGGAGAACTAATGAGCAGTTCTTC	CASSPPTSGRTNEQFF
TRBV5-1	TRBJ2-5	-	-	TGCGCCAGCAGCTTGGGCCAGGGGTATCAAGAGACCCAGTACTTC	CASSLGQGYQETQYF
TRBV7-3	TRBJ2-1	-	few	TGTGCCAGCAGCCCCGAAGAAGGGCTACGGAATGAGCAGTTCTTC	CASSPEEGLRNEQFF
TRBV6-1	TRBJ1-5	-	few	TGTGCCAGCAGTGAAGCGGGGCCTCAGCCCCAGCATTTT	CASSEAGPQPQHF
TRBV5-5	TRBJ1-2	-	-	TGTGCCAGCAGCTTGAAGGGGGATTACTATGGCTACACCTTC	CASSLKGDYYGYTF
TRBV28	TRBJ2-2	TRBD2	-	TGTGCCAGCAGTTCGAGCGGGAGTTCGGTCACCGGGGAGCTGTTTTTT	CASSSSGSSVTGELFF
TRBV5-1	TRBJ1-1	-	-	TGCGCCAGCAGCTTCTCCGGTATGAACACTGAAGCTTTCTTT	CASSFSGMNTEAFF
TRBV25-1	TRBJ1-4	-	-	TGTGCCAGCAGTACAGTTAATGAAAAACTGTTTTTT	CASSTVNEKLFF
TRBV28	TRBJ1-2	-	few	TGTGCCAGCAGTTTATTTTTTTTGTTGTCTAGCATACCGGGCCCTTATGGCTACACCTTC	CASSLFFLLSSIPGPYGYTF
TRBV6-1	TRBJ2-3	TRBD1	once	TGTGCCAGCAGGGGGACAGGGGAGGGTACGCAGTATTTT	CASRGTGEGTQYF
TRBV29-1	TRBJ2-2	-	-	TGCAGCGTTGAAGATTGGACCACCGGGGAGCTGTTTTTT	CSVEDWTTGELFF
TRBV10-1	TRBJ1-1	-	-	TGCGCCAGCAGCGGGGGGGGCCAGGCTTTCTTT	CASSGGGQAFF
TRBV18	TRBJ1-3	-	-	TGTGCCAGCTCCCCCGTTGACTCTGGAAACACCATATATTTT	CASSPVDSGNTIYF
TRBV10-3	TRBJ2-5	TRBD1	once	TGTGCCATCAAAGGGTCAGCACAGGGGGAGACCCAGTACTTC	CAIKGSAQGETQYF
TRBV7-2	TRBJ2-7	-	-	TGTGCCAGCGGCGGACAGAGCTACGAGCAGTACTTC	CASGGQSYEQYF
TRBV7-6	TRBJ2-5	-	-	TGTGCCAGCAGCTTAGGGACTGGGAAAGTGGAGACCCAGTACTTC	CASSLGTGKVETQYF
TRBV7-2	TRBJ1-5	-	-	TGTGCCAGCAGCCTCGATAGCAATCAGCCCCAGCATTTT	CASSLDSNQPQHF
TRBV5-6	TRBJ2-7	TRBD1	-	TGTGCCAGCAGCCGGGACAGAACCTACGAGCAGTACTTC	CASSRDRTYEQYF
TRBV6-1	TRBJ2-3	TRBD1	few	TGTGCCAGCAGTGAAGCTCTGACAGGGGGCAGCACAGATACGCAGTATTTT	CASSEALTGGSTDTQYF
TRBV19	TRBJ2-3	TRBD1	-	TGTGCCAGTAGTACGAGACAGGGAGATACGCAGTATTTT	CASSTRQGDTQYF
TRBV2	TRBJ2-7	TRBD2	-	TGTGCCAGCAGGCCCCGGGGGGGCGGGTCCTACGAGCAGTACTTC	CASRPRGGGSYEQYF
TRBV29-1	TRBJ2-3	-	-	TGCAGCGTTGAAGAGGGCTTACCAGATACGCAGTATTTT	CSVEEGLPDTQYF
TRBV7-9	TRBJ1-2	-	-	TGTGCCAGCAGCTTTTCGGGACAATGGAACTATTTGAGTGGCTACACCTTC	CASSFSGQWNYLSGYTF
TRBV19	TRBJ1-2	-	-	TGTGCCAGTTGTCATCCCCAGGGAACTAACTATGGCTACACCTTC	CASCHPQGTNYGYTF
TRBV6-1	TRBJ2-1	-	-	TGTGCCAGCAGTGAAGCGCTAGCTGCTCTATACAATGAGCAGTTCTTC	CASSEALAALYNEQFF
TRBV19	TRBJ2-7	-	-	TGTGCCAGTACTCAAACCTCTCTGGGGGGCTACGAGCAGTACTTC	CASTQTSLGGYEQYF
TRBV18	TRBJ2-3	TRBD2	-	TGTGCCAGCTCACCACCCCCTAGCGGGAGTCGAGATACGCAGTATTTT	CASSPPPSGSRDTQYF
TRBV7-9	TRBJ2-1	TRBD2	-	TGTGCCAGCAGCCCCCCCCCGGGGGGCAATGAGCAGTTCTTC	CASSPPPGGNEQFF
TRBV10-1	TRBJ2-7	TRBD1	once	TGCGCCAGCCAACAGGGGAATTCGGGCGAGCAGTACTTC	CASQQGNSGEQYF
TRBV12-2	TRBJ1-5	-	-	TGTGCAAGTCGCTTAGGGGGTCAGGGAGAACGGCAGCCCCAGCATTTT	CASRLGGQGERQPQHF
TRBV14	TRBJ2-3	-	-	TGTGCCAGCAGCCGGCCACCCACTAGCACAGATACGCAGTATTTT	CASSRPPTSTDTQYF
TRBV30	TRBJ2-1	TRBD2	-	TGTGCCTGGACTAGCGGGAGGCCCTCCAATGAGCAGTTCTTC	CAWTSGRPSNEQFF
TRBV7-9	TRBJ2-6	-	once	TGTGCCAGCAGCATCAAGAGCTCTGGGGCCAACGTCCTGACTTTC	CASSIKSSGANVLTF
TRBV7-2	TRBJ1-4	-	-	TGTGCCAGCAGCTTAACGGCAACTAATGAAAAACTGTTTTTT	CASSLTATNEKLFF
TRBV11-3	TRBJ2-7	TRBD1	-	TGTGCCAGCAGCCCGAGGACAGGGACGGGCGAGCAGTACTTC	CASSPRTGTGEQYF
TRBV14	TRBJ2-5	TRBD1	-	TGTGCCAGCAGCCAAGGACAGGGGGCGGCCGGAGAGACCCAGTACTTC	CASSQGQGAAGETQYF
TRBV5-6	TRBJ2-5	TRBD2	-	TGTGCCAGCAGCCAACCGACTAGCGGCCAAGAGACCCAGTACTTC	CASSQPTSGQETQYF
TRBV7-9	TRBJ2-7	TRBD1	-	TGTGCCAGCAGCCTACGACAGGGTCCCACCTACGAGCAGTACTTC	CASSLRQGPTYEQYF
TRBV25-1	TRBJ2-3	-	-	TGTGCCAGCAGTGACACGACAGGCCTAAGCACAGATACGCAGTATTTT	CASSDTTGLSTDTQYF
TRBV27	TRBJ1-5	-	-	TGTGCCAGCAGACTGACAGGCCGCAATCAGCCCCAGCATTTT	CASRLTGRNQPQHF
TRBV30	TRBJ1-3	-	-	TGTGCCTGGGGGCGGGACTTCTCTGGAAACACCATATATTTT	CAWGRDFSGNTIYF
TRBV9	TRBJ1-1	TRBD1	-	TGTGCCAGCGACTCCACCGGACAGGGGGGGGCTGAAGCTTTCTTT	CASDSTGQGGAEAFF
TRBV10-1	TRBJ2-7	-	-	TGCGCCAGCAGTGATACCGGAACGGACACCTACGAGCAGTACTTC	CASSDTGTDTYEQYF
TRBV14	TRBJ2-5	TRBD1	-	TGTGCCAGCAGCCTTCTTGGGGGACAGCAAGAGACCCAGTACTTC	CASSLLGGQQETQYF